This T cell receptor (beta chain) appears in the sequencing data of a study of cytomegalovirus exposure and HLA in healthy donors. Study-wide results and limits: A later examination showed that TCR association rates differed by HLA locus, with DRB1 most and HLA-C fewest. Most TCRs appeared rarely, but some public TCRs recurred in many donors. Listed as cytomegalovirus-associated were 170 or so TCR beta chains.

PCR involved 60 Vbeta and 13 Jbeta primers. Sequenced by immunoSEQ multiplex PCR; TCRdb stores in-frame clones only, minus some. The table records approximately 86,000 clones, roughly three quarters of them present only once. Note on this clone: Its antigen is currently unknown.

The CDR3 totals 12 residues. The V gene lost 3 bases and the J gene lost 4 bases, with 7 bases spanning the gap. Per germline, CDR1 WSHSY and CDR2 SAAADI. The receptor comes from a man aged 40-49 years in good health and CMV-seronegative. The material sequenced was PBMCs. The V gene is TRBV10-2, the J gene TRBJ2-7; weak D call: TRBD1 (5 bases). CDR3 coding DNA: TGCGCCAGCAGTGAACAGGTTTACGAGCAGTACTTC. It specifies CASSEQVYEQYF.